This entry describes one TCR beta chain. This clonotype was detected ten times or more. The antigen it recognizes is unknown. Base qualities are missing; no much larger clone stands one base away. This sample stems from a study of T cell repertoires in cytomegalovirus infection (dated by TCRdb to between 2019 and 2020). In terms of the full investigation: The HLA type of each donor mattered for the analysis, because public TCR beta signatures pointed to carriage of CMV infection along with the matching HLA type. Study-level results and caveats: In both this cohort and an independent roughly 350-donor cohort, the cumulative frequency of public TCR beta family members distinguished carriers of CMV infection plus the relevant HLA type. In the ex vivo response, HLA-C-restricted CMV-specific TCR beta clonotypes were dominant, and in two of eight donors the single most frequent clonotype came from this HLA-C-restricted group.

Sequencing relied on an Illumina HiSeq 1500. Through fastp at Q25 and MiXCR, TCRdb rebuilt clones from the public reads, retaining in-frame beta chains. For every CDR3 protein sequence, its rows merge into one entry that carries the most common genes and DNA. Across this sample there are about 120,000 distinct CDR3 sequences, with around 10% seen only once. Together, the top ten hold approximately 33% of the sample. The sequenced sample consisted of PBMCs, sequenced either directly or after in vitro stimulation (not recorded which). This sequence was found in a human donor in good health (CMV status not recorded). Some clones in this sample may be carry-over from other donors' samples.

The sequenced DNA is TGTGCCAGCAGTGGACAGGGTCAGCCCCAGCATTTT. Translated, it gives CASSGQGQPQHF. The chain is encoded by TRBV12-3 or TRBV12-4 joined to TRBJ1-5, with TRBD1 identical over 8 junction bases. From V the trimming removes 5 bases and from J it removes 6 bases, while the gene matches leave 0 bases of the junction unaccounted for. The CDR3 runs 12 residues from the cysteine to the phenylalanine. CDR3 DNA only is kept here, 36 bases in frame from base 1.